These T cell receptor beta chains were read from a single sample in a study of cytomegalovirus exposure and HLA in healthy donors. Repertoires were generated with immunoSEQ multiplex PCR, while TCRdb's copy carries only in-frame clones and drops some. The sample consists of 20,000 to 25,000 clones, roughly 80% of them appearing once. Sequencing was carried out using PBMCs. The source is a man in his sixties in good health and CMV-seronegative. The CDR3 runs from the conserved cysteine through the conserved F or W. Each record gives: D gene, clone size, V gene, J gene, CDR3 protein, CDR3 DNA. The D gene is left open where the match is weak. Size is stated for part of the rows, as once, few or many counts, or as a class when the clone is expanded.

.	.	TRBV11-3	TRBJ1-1	CASSLREGRKNTEAFF	TGTGCCAGCAGCTTGCGTGAGGGTAGGAAGAACACTGAAGCTTTCTTT
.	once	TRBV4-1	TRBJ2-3	CASSHQHRDTQYF	TGCGCCAGCAGCCACCAACACAGGGATACGCAGTATTTT
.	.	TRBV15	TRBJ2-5	CATSRATGKQYF	TGTGCCACCAGCAGAGCCACAGGGAAACAGTACTTC
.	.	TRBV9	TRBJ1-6	CASSVESRRFNSPLHF	TGTGCCAGCAGCGTAGAGAGCAGGCGATTTAATTCACCCCTCCACTTT
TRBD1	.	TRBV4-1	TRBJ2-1	CATSRGRQSSYNEQFF	TGCGCCACCAGCAGGGGGCGGCAGAGCTCCTACAATGAGCAGTTCTTC
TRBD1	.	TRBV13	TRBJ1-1	CASSQPGQGATEAFF	TGTGCCAGCAGCCAACCGGGACAGGGGGCCACTGAAGCTTTCTTT
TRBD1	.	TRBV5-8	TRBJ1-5	CASSLNAGGYSNQPQHF	TGTGCCAGCAGCTTGAATGCAGGGGGGTATAGCAATCAGCCCCAGCATTTT
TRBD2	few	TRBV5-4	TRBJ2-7	CASSPLLAGGPFEQYF	TGTGCCAGCAGCCCGCTTCTAGCGGGAGGGCCCTTCGAGCAGTACTTC
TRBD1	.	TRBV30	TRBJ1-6	CAWSVQGGGSPLHF	TGTGCCTGGAGTGTACAGGGGGGTGGCTCACCCCTCCACTTT
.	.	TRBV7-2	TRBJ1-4	CASSPRGLNEKLFF	TGTGCCAGCAGCCCACGGGGACTGAATGAAAAACTGTTTTTT
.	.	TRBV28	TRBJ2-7	CASSFFQGRYEQYF	TGTGCCAGCAGTTTTTTCCAGGGCCGCTACGAGCAGTACTTC
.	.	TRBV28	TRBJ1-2	CVSGGRDYGYTF	TGTGTATCCGGGGGACGGGACTATGGCTACACCTTC
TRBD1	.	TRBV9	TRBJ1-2	CASSEWDRGGPYGYTF	TGTGCCAGCAGCGAGTGGGACAGGGGCGGCCCCTATGGCTACACCTTC
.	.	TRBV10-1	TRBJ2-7	CASSESARVAYEQYF	TGCGCCAGCAGTGAGTCGGCCAGGGTGGCCTACGAGCAGTACTTC
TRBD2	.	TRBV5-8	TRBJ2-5	CASSSLAGGPREQYF	TGTGCCAGCAGCTCCCTAGCGGGAGGCCCGCGAGAGCAGTACTTC
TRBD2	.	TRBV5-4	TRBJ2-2	CASSFLAGGPTGELFF	TGTGCCAGCAGCTTTTTAGCGGGAGGGCCCACCGGGGAGCTGTTTTTT
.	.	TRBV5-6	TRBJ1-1	CASSFGEFRVAFF	TGTGCCAGCAGCTTCGGAGAGTTCAGGGTGGCTTTCTTT
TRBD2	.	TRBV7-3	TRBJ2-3	CASSLKASGGIGGDTQYF	TGTGCCAGCAGCTTAAAGGCTAGCGGGGGGATTGGCGGAGATACGCAGTATTTT
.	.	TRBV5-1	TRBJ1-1	CASIVGGARWVTEAFF	TGCGCCAGCATCGTGGGGGGGGCTCGTTGGGTCACTGAAGCTTTCTTT
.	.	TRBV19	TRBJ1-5	CASSIVQGRVANQPQHF	TGTGCCAGTAGTATAGTGCAGGGTCGGGTCGCAAATCAGCCCCAGCATTTT
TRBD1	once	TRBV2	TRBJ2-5	CASSARQGASETQYF	TGTGCCAGCAGTGCAAGACAGGGGGCATCAGAGACCCAGTACTTC
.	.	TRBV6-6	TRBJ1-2	CASSYSRQGANYGYTF	TGTGCCAGCAGTTACTCTCGGCAGGGTGCTAACTATGGCTACACCTTC
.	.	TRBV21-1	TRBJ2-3	CASDDRWPSDTQYF	TGTGCCAGCGACGACAGGTGGCCCTCAGATACGCAGTATTTT
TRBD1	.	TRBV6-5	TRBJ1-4	CASSYSRGATNEKLFF	TGTGCCAGCAGTTACTCCAGGGGGGCAACTAATGAAAAACTGTTTTTT
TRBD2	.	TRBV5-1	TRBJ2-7	CASSTSREQYF	TGCGCCAGCTCGACTAGCCGGGAGCAGTACTTC
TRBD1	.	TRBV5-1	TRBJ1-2	CASSFQGQTYGYTF	TGCGCCAGCAGCTTTCAGGGACAGACCTATGGCTACACCTTC
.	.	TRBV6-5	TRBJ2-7	CASSLQGLPYEQYF	TGTGCCAGCAGTCTTCAGGGCCTACCCTACGAGCAGTACTTC
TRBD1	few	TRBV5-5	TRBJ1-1	CASSGGQISNTEAFF	TGTGCCAGCAGCGGGGGACAGATCTCGAACACTGAAGCTTTCTTT
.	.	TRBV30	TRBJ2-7	CAGGKGSKGYF	TGTGCCGGGGGGAAAGGTTCTAAGGGGTACTTC
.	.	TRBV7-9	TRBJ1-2	CASSPARDTIF	TGTGCCAGCAGCCCCGCCCGGGACACCATTTTC
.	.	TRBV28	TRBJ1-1	CASSFRGANTEAFF	TGTGCCAGCAGTTTTCGGGGGGCGAACACTGAAGCTTTCTTT
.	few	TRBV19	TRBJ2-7	CASSIRHASAPEQYF	TGTGCCAGTAGTATAAGACACGCTTCGGCTCCCGAGCAGTACTTC
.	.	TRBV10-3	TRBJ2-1	CAISPGQTSYNEQFF	TGTGCCATCAGTCCCGGACAGACCTCCTACAATGAGCAGTTCTTC
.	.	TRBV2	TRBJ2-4	CASSGGLIQYF	TGTGCCAGCAGTGGGGGGCTCATTCAGTACTTC
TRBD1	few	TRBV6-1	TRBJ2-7	CASSEGGQGFYEQYF	TGTGCCAGCAGTGAAGGAGGACAGGGTTTCTACGAGCAGTACTTC
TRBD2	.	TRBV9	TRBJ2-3	CASSGIAGGSSDTQYF	TGTGCCAGCAGCGGCATAGCGGGGGGGTCGTCGGATACGCAGTATTTT
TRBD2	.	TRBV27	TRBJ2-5	CASRGLAGGPRETQYF	TGTGCCAGCAGGGGGCTAGCGGGAGGGCCTCGAGAGACCCAGTACTTC
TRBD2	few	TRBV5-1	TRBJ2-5	CASSNGRGGETQYF	TGCGCCAGCAGCAATGGACGGGGAGGGGAGACCCAGTACTTC
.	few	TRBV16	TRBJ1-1	CASSQSTVSEAFF	TGTGCCAGCAGCCAATCCACAGTTTCTGAAGCTTTCTTT
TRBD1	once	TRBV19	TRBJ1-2	CASTNLGTGGGYTF	TGTGCCAGTACTAACCTCGGGACAGGGGGAGGCTACACCTTC
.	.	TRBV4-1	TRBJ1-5	CASSQSRTRGNQPQHF	TGCGCCAGCAGCCAATCTAGGACAAGGGGCAATCAGCCCCAGCATTTT
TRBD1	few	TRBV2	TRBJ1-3	CASSMQGAADF	TGTGCCAGCAGTATGCAGGGGGCGGCGGATTTT
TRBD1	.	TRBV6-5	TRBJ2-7	CASSFQQGISTYEQYF	TGTGCCAGCAGTTTTCAACAGGGGATTAGTACCTACGAGCAGTACTTC
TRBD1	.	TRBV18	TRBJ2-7	CASSPILQGYNEQYF	TGTGCCAGCTCACCAATTTTACAGGGGTATAACGAGCAGTACTTC
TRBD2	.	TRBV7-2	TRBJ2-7	CASSVGGRWYEQYF	TGTGCCAGCTCCGTTGGCGGGAGGTGGTACGAGCAGTACTTC
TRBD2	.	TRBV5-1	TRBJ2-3	CASSASKRTSGTDTQYF	TGCGCCAGCAGTGCCTCGAAGAGGACTAGCGGTACAGATACGCAGTATTTT
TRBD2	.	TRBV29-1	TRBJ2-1	CSVGGTSGRALTDEQFF	TGCAGCGTTGGGGGGACTAGCGGGAGGGCGCTAACCGATGAGCAGTTCTTC
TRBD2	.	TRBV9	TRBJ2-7	CASSPRLAGGCEQYF	TGTGCCAGCAGCCCCCGACTAGCGGGCGGGTGTGAGCAGTACTTC
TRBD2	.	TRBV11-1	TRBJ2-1	CASSHGTSDYNEQFF	TGTGCCAGCAGCCACGGGACTAGCGACTACAATGAGCAGTTCTTC
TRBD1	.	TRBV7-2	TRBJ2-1	CASSTSTGTAFHNEQFF	TGTGCCAGCAGCACATCCACCGGGACAGCTTTCCACAATGAGCAGTTCTTC
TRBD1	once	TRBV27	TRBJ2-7	CASSYRTGGGYEQYF	TGTGCCAGCAGTTACCGGACAGGGGGAGGCTACGAGCAGTACTTC
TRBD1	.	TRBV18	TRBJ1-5	CASSTGQGARGQPQHF	TGTGCCAGCTCAACGGGACAGGGGGCGCGAGGTCAGCCCCAGCATTTT
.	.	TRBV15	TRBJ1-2	CATSRVDRRSYGYTF	TGTGCCACCAGCAGAGTGGACAGAAGAAGCTATGGCTACACCTTC
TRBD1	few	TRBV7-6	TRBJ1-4	CASSLSGQQNEKLFF	TGTGCCAGCAGCTTATCGGGACAGCAGAATGAAAAACTGTTTTTT
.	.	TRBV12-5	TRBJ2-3	CASGYSSTDTQYF	TGTGCTAGTGGCTACAGTAGCACAGATACGCAGTATTTT
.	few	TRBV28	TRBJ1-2	CASRWQGLGYTF	TGTGCCAGCAGGTGGCAGGGTCTAGGATACACCTTC
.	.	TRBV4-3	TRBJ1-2	CASSRGPNYGYTF	TGCGCCAGCAGCCGGGGGCCGAACTATGGCTACACCTTC